The 10 T cell receptor beta chains given below trace back to one sample, sequenced in a study of T cells in Graves' hyperthyroidism and ophthalmopathy. The investigators amplified TCR beta CDR3 regions from RNA transcripts. Primed by the HTBI set, a first-round RT-PCR was run on the TCR CDR3. TCRdb recomputed calls from the multiplex PCR reads with MiXCR, one row per CDR3 protein. The data hold under 450,000 distinct CDR3 sequences, with 15% to 19% observed a single time. Input material: blood. The receptors stem from a woman under 30 with Graves' hyperthyroidism.

As for this clonotype: One end of the junction fails to match germline, which may point to a read error. This sequence joins TRBV29-1 and TRBJ1-1; the match to TRBD1 covers 7 bases. CDR3 length: 13 amino acids. Per the germline V gene, CDR1 is SQVTM and CDR2 is ANQGSEA. The DNA of the CDR3 is TGCAGCGTTATACAGGGAGGGGGCACTGAAGCTCTCTTT. Protein: CSVIQGGGTEALF.

The table lists this clonotype with a few counts. V usage is TRBV7-2 and J usage is TRBJ1-2, with 9 positions matching TRBD1. J lost 5 bases, V lost 2 bases, and 6 bases had no gene match. Germline V lookup: CDR1 SGHTA, CDR2 FQGNSA. The CDR3 is 15 residues long. This CDR3 is CASSLIAGQGYGYTF. The CDR3, as DNA: TGTGCCAGCAGCTTAATTGCCGGACAGGGGTATGGCTACACCTTC.

This clonotype has a count of ten or more. This rearrangement joins TRBV11-3 to TRBJ2-1; TRBD2 agrees at 10 bases. Germline V gene sequence: CDR1 SGHNT, CDR2 YENEEA. This CDR3 is built from 14 residues. Germline trimming cut 2 bases from V and 8 bases from J; bases unmatched to any gene: 3. The CDR3 sequence: CASSLLAGVDEQFF. CDR3 in DNA: TGTGCCAGCAGCTTACTAGCGGGAGTCGATGAGCAGTTCTTC.

The V and J genes are TRBV20-1 and TRBJ1-1, with D perhaps TRBD1 (6 bases). Per the germline V gene, CDR1 is DFQATT and CDR2 is SNEGSKA (reference sequence). The CDR3 spans 18 residues. The germline V and J ends were trimmed by 5 bases and 5 bases, with 30 bases remaining between them. DNA of the CDR3: TGCAGTGCTTCCGGCAGGGGCCCAATCATTGGAGGAACAACTGAAGCTTTCTTT. Amino acids: CSASGRGPIIGGTTEAFF.

V usage is TRBV4-3 and J usage is TRBJ2-4; D is tentatively TRBD1 or TRBD2 (5 bases each). The CDR3 runs to 17 residues. Between the trimmed V and J ends, which lost 4 bases and 1 base, there was a span of 17 bases. Per the germline V gene, CDR1 is LGHNA and CDR2 is YSLEER. CDR3 in amino acids: CASSRDRDAKAKNIQYF. The CDR3 coding sequence is TGCGCCAGCAGCCGAGACCGGGACGCCAAGGCCAAAAACATTCAGTACTTC.

This chain connects TRBV10-2 to TRBJ1-1; D perhaps matches TRBD1 (5 bases). Trimming stripped 10 bases from V and 0 bases from J, with 12 bases between. Germline V CDR1 and CDR2: WSHSY, SAAADI. This CDR3 spans 13 amino acids. The CDR3 sequence is CATWGLMNTEAFF. The CDR3 DNA follows: TGCGCCACCTGGGGACTGATGAACACTGAAGCTTTCTTT.

This clonotype was counted between two and nine times. The J gene is TRBJ1-2, the V gene TRBV20-1; D unclear. Trimming removed 1 base from V and 12 bases from J, with 12 bases in between. The CDR3 sequence is 11 residues long. The V gene's germline CDR1 is DFQATT and CDR2 SNEGSKA (reference sequence). CDR3 bases: TGCAGTGCTAGAGCGGTAGGGAGAGACACCTTC. Translated: CSARAVGRDTF.

The chain uses TRBV5-1 and TRBJ1-6; 7 nucleotides line up with TRBD1. The germline gives CDR1 SGHRS, CDR2 YFSETQ. There are 16 residues in the CDR3. After removal of 4 bases from V and 5 bases from J, the junction contained 9 bases not matched to a gene. The CDR3 coding sequence is TGCGCCAGCAGCCAACCCAGGGGGGATCATAATTCACCCCTCCACTTT. Translated, it gives CASSQPRGDHNSPLHF.

This clonotype was observed a few times. This chain connects TRBV20-1 to TRBJ2-7; 8 bases are a match to TRBD2. Trimming removed 5 bases from V and 0 bases from J; junction bases left unmatched: 3. The germline gives CDR1 DFQATT, CDR2 SNEGSKA (reference sequence). The CDR3 extends over 13 amino acids. CDR3 protein: CSARLASSYEQYF. The CDR3 DNA is TGCAGTGCTCGACTAGCGAGCTCCTACGAGCAGTACTTC.

This clonotype was observed a handful of times. This chain connects TRBV5-1 to TRBJ1-2; 8 bases agree with TRBD1. Germline loops: CDR1 SGHRS, CDR2 YFSETQ. The ends lost 5 bases at V and 4 bases at J; junction bases unmatched: 4. The CDR3 length is 13 residues. This CDR3 is CASRRGQGYGYTF. The CDR3 DNA follows: TGCGCCAGCAGACGCGGACAGGGCTATGGCTACACCTTC. Full variable domain (remainder filled in from reference TRBV5-1 and TRBJ1-2): KAGVTQTPRYLIKTRGQQVTLSCSPISGHRSVSWYQQTPGQGLQFLFEYFSETQRNKGNFPGRFSGRQFSNSRSEMNVSTLELGDSALYLCASRRGQGYGYTFGSGTRLTVV.